The 10 T cell receptor beta chains listed next were all sequenced from one sample in a study of T-cell reconstitution after alpha-beta-depleted transplantation in children listed by TCRdb under 2016. Library creation used PCR. Sequencing took place on an Illumina HiSeq 2500. To normalize quantification of the TCRbeta repertoire, the TCR libraries were built with molecular barcoding that relied on unique molecular identifiers. TCRdb handled the public reads itself, with Q25 trimming in fastp and clone calling in MiXCR, and kept productive beta chains. Rows are combined by CDR3 protein, so each entry shows the most common genes and DNA. For this sample there are some 400,000 distinct CDR3 sequences; approximately 20% appear just once. Together, the top ten hold less than 4.5% of the sample. The sequenced sample was PBMCs from the stem cell graft donor, obtained from the stem cell graft. All receptors derive from a human donor who donated a stem cell graft to a child with acute myeloid leukemia.

The sample holds many counts of this clonotype. The rearrangement joins TRBV20-1 to TRBJ2-7; tentative D call: TRBD2 (5 bases). This CDR3 is built from 13 residues. Germline V CDR1 and CDR2: DFQATT, SNEGSKA (reference sequence). V lost 6 bases and J lost 4, with 16 bases in between. The CDR3 nucleotides read TGCAGTGCCGCACTAGTCTCCGGGTACGAGCAGTACTTC. As protein: CSAALVSGYEQYF.

This chain joins TRBV9 and TRBJ1-1, with D possibly TRBD1 on 6 matching bases. V lost 1 base and J 3 bases, leaving 16 bases between the germline ends. This CDR3 is 16 amino acids long. CDR1 and CDR2 (germline): SGDLS, YYNGEE. CDR3 loop: CASSVSGRGSHTEAFF. In DNA form, the CDR3 reads TGTGCCAGCAGCGTATCGGGGAGGGGGAGTCACACTGAAGCTTTCTTT.

The chain links TRBV12-3 or TRBV12-4 to TRBJ2-2; TRBD1 is a possible D gene (6 bases). This CDR3 has 16 residues. The ends were cut back, 3 bases at V and 2 bases at J, with 13 bases in the middle. CDR3 DNA: TGTGCCAGCAGTTTTCGAGGGACATTTAACACCGGGGAGCTGTTTTTT. This translates into CASSFRGTFNTGELFF.

This clonotype occurred a few times. The chain uses TRBV20-1 and TRBJ2-1, with 7 bases that match TRBD2. This CDR3 has 13 amino acids. Per germline, CDR1 DFQATT and CDR2 SNEGSKA (reference sequence). J lost 2 bases, V lost 5 bases, and 3 bases had no gene match. CDR3 nucleotide sequence: TGCAGTGCTGGGACTACCACCTACAATGAGCAGTTCTTC. This encodes CSAGTTTYNEQFF.

This clonotype was detected ten times or more. The gene calls are TRBV18 and TRBJ2-7; D gene ambiguous. CDR1 is KGHSH and CDR2 is LQKENI in the germline V gene. The CDR3 extends over 12 amino acids. Trimming pared 8 bases from V and 0 bases from J, leaving 8 bases between. The CDR3 loop is CASSPSSYEQYF. CDR3 nucleotide sequence: TGTGCCAGCAGTCCAAGCTCCTACGAGCAGTACTTC.

The V call is TRBV28, the J call TRBJ2-7; D is ambiguous. This CDR3 has 13 amino acids. The germline CDR1 and CDR2 sequences are MDHEN and SYDVKM. Trimming left V 6 bases short and J 3 bases short, with 12 bases between. CDR3 in DNA: TGTGCCAGCAGCCCGACCCAATACTACGAGCAGTACTTC. Its protein is CASSPTQYYEQYF.

The rearrangement joins TRBV7-9 to TRBJ1-1; D is unresolved. Germline V gene sequence: CDR1 SEHNR, CDR2 FQNEAQ (reference sequence). There are 13 residues in the CDR3. The V end was cut by 1 base, the J end by 6 bases, with 9 bases between. The CDR3 DNA reads as TGTGCCAGCAGCTTAGGAGGGTTAGCTGAAGCTTTCTTT. This gives the protein CASSLGGLAEAFF.

This clonotype was counted only a few times. The V gene is TRBV20-1, the J gene TRBJ1-1, with TRBD1 as a possible D gene (5 bases). The CDR3 has 14 residues. V dropped 0 bases and J dropped 1 base, with 9 bases sitting between them. The germline gives CDR1 DFQATT, CDR2 SNEGSKA (reference sequence). The CDR3 bases are TGCAGTGCTAGAGATACGGGGGAGAACACTGAAGCTTTCTTT. Translation gives CSARDTGENTEAFF.

There are many counts of this clonotype. The gene calls are TRBV20-1 and TRBJ2-1, with TRBD2 matching 8 bases. There are 16 residues in the CDR3. J was trimmed by 4 bases and V by 0 bases; bases with no gene match: 8. Germline loops: CDR1 DFQATT, CDR2 SNEGSKA (reference sequence). The CDR3 sequence: CSARDVRLAHYNEQFF. CDR3 bases: TGCAGTGCTAGAGATGTCAGACTAGCGCATTACAATGAGCAGTTCTTC.

At least ten counts were recorded for this clonotype. This chain joins TRBV28 and TRBJ2-4; D is undetermined. Trimming took off 2 bases at V and 8 bases at J, with 10 bases between the two ends. The CDR3 is made up of 13 amino acids. Germline lookup yields CDR1 MDHEN and CDR2 SYDVKM. The CDR3 nucleotides read TGTGCCAGCAGTTTACCCCTCTCTGACATTCAGTACTTC. This codes for CASSLPLSDIQYF.